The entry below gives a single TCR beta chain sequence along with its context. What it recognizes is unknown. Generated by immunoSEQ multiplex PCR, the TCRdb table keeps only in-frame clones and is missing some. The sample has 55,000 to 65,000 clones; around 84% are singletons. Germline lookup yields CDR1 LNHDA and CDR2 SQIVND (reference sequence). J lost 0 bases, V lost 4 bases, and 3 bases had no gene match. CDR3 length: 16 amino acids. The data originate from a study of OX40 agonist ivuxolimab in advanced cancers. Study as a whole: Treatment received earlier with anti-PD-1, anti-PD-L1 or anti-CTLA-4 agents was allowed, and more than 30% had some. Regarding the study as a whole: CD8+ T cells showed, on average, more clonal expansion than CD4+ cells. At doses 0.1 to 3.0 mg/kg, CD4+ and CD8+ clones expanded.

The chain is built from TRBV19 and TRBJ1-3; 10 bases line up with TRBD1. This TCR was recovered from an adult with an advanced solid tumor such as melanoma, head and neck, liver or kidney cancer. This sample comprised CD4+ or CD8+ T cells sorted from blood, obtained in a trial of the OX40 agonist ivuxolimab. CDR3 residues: CASSRQGATSGNTIYF. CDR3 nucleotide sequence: TGTGCCAGTAGTAGACAGGGGGCTACCTCTGGAAACACCATATATTTT.